This T cell receptor (beta chain) was recorded in a study of cytomegalovirus exposure and HLA in healthy donors. Study-level information: From HLA-typed donors, an early data release held about 85 million unique TCRs. When fewer than 400 donors were genotyped, roughly four fifths of them were found to fall in the Caucasian-associated ancestry cluster.

PCR primers comprised 60 Vbeta and 13 Jbeta primers. This table comes from immunoSEQ multiplex PCR, and its TCRdb copy is limited to in-frame clones, with some not included. The repertoire holds some 140,000 clones, with over 65% as singletons. Study results and caveats: Most likely, a cluster of highly shared sequence variants arose as a sequencing artifact.

A remark on this clone: Its antigen is unidentified.

Nominally healthy donors provided the samples, though records likely missed some immune exposures. Germline V CDR1 and CDR2: LNHDA, SQIVND (reference sequence). The CDR3 has 12 residues. V gave up 5 bases and J gave up 6 bases; unmatched junction bases: 3. This chain links TRBV19 with TRBJ1-2, with TRBD1 matching over 7 bases. Sequencing was carried out using PBMCs. This receptor was obtained from a man in his forties or fifties in good health and CMV-seronegative. Here the CDR3 DNA reads TGTGCCAGTAGTGGGACAGTGAATGGCTACACCTTC. This encodes CASSGTVNGYTF.